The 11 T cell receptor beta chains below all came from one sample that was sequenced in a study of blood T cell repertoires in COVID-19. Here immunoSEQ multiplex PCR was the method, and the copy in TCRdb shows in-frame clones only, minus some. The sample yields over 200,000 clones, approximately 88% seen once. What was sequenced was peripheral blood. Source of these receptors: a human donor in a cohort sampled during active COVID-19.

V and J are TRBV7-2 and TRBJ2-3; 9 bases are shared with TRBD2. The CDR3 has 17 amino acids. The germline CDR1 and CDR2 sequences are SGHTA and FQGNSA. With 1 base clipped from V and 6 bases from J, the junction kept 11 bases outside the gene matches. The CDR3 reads CASSLVGGGAMVDTQYF. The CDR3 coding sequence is TGTGCCAGCAGCTTAGTCGGCGGGGGGGCTATGGTGGATACGCAGTATTTT. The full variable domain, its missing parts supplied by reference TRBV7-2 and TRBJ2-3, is GAGVSQSPSNKVTEKGKDVELRCDPISGHTALYWYRQSLGQGLEFLIYFQGNSAPDKSGLPSDRFSAERTGGSVSTLTIQRTQQEDSAVYLCASSLVGGGAMVDTQYFGPGTRLTVL.

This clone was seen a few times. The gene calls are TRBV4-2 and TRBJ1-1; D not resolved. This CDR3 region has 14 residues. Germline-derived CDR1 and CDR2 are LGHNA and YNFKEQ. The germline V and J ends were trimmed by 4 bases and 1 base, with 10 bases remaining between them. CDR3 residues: CASSPPEPNTEAFF. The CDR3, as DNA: TGTGCCAGCAGCCCTCCGGAGCCGAACACTGAAGCTTTCTTT.

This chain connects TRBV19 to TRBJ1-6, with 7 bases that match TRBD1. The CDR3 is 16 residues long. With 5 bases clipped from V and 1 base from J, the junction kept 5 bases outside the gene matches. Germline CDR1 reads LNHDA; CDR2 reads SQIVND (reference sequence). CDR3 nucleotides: TGTGCCAGTAGTGACTTCAGGGGGTCCTATAATTCACCCCTCCACTTT. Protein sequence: CASSDFRGSYNSPLHF.

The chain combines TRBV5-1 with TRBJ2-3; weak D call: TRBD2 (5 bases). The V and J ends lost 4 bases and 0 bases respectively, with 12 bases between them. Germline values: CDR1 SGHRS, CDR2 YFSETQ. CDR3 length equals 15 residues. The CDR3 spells CASSPRLSSTDTQYF. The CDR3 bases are TGCGCCAGCAGCCCCCGACTATCCAGCACAGATACGCAGTATTTT. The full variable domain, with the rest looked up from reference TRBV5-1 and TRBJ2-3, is KAGVTQTPRYLIKTRGQQVTLSCSPISGHRSVSWYQQTPGQGLQFLFEYFSETQRNKGNFPGRFSGRQFSNSRSEMNVSTLELGDSALYLCASSPRLSSTDTQYFGPGTRLTVL.

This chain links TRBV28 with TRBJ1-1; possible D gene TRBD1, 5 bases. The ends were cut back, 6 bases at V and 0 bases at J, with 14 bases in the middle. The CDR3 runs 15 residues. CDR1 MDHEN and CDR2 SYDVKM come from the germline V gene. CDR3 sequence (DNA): TGTGCCAGCAGCAGGGCGGAGGGATTGAACACTGAAGCTTTCTTT. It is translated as CASSRAEGLNTEAFF.

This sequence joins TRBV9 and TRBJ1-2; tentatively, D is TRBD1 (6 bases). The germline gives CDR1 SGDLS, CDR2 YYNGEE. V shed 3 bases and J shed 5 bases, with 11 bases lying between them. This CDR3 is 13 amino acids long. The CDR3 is CASSEGGPYGYTF. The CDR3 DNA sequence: TGTGCCAGCAGCGAGGGGGGGCCTTATGGCTACACCTTC. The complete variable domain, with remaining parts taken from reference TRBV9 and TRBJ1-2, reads DSGVTQTPKHLITATGQRVTLRCSPRSGDLSVYWYQQSLDQGLQFLIQYYNGEERAKGNILERFSAQQFPDLHSELNLSSLELGDSALYFCASSEGGPYGYTFGSGTRLTVV.

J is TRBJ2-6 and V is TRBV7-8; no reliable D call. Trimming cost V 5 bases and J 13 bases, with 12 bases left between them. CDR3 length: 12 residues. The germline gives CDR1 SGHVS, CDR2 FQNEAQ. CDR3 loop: CASSHYGGVLTF. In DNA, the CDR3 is TGTGCCAGCAGCCACTATGGTGGGGTCCTGACTTTC.

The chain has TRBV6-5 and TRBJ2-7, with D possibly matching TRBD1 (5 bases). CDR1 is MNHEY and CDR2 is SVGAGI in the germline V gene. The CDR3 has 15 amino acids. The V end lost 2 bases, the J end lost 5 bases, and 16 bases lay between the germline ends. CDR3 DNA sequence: TGTGCCAGCAGTTACGTGAGACAGCTTGTACACGAGCAGTACTTC. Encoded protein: CASSYVRQLVHEQYF.

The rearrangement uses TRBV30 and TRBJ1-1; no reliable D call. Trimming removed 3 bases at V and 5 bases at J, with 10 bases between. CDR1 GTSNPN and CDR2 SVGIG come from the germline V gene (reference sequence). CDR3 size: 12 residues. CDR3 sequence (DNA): TGTGCCTGGAGGATAGCAATGACTGAAGCTTTCTTT. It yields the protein CAWRIAMTEAFF.

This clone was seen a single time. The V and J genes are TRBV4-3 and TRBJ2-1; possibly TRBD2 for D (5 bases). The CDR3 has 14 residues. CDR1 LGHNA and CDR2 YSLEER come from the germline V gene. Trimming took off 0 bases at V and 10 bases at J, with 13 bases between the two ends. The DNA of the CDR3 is TGCGCCAGCAGCCAAGAAGGTAGCGTCCCGGAGCAGTTCTTC. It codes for CASSQEGSVPEQFF.

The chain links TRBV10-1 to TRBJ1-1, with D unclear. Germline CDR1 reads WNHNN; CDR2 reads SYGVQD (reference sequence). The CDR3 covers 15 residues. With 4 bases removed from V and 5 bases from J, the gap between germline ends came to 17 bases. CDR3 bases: TGCGCCAGCAGTGCCATCTATAACTTCAGGACTGAAGCTTTCTTT. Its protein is CASSAIYNFRTEAFF.